This TCR beta chain was captured in a study of T cells in tuberculosis. Study in general: IGRA-negative adolescents, IGRA-positive adolescents with latent tuberculosis and adults with active tuberculosis formed this South African cohort. The study, taken as a whole, reports: Active tuberculosis alpha repertoires lay closer to GMM-specific TCRs than controls'. Shorter CDR3-alpha in active tuberculosis partly drove smaller distances.

Some clones are missing from TCRdb's copy, which holds only in-frame ones; the method was immunoSEQ multiplex PCR. Of 30,000 to 35,000 clones in the sample, 85% to 95% were seen once. The CDR3 loop spans 13 amino acids. V gave up 0 bases and J gave up 7 bases, with 9 bases separating them. Germline CDR1 MNHNY, CDR2 SVGAGI (reference sequence). As concerns this clone: Its target is not known.

The genes are TRBV6-6 and TRBJ1-2; TRBD1 is a possible D gene (5 bases). This TCR came from a donor between 10 and 35 years old with latent tuberculosis or without tuberculosis infection. Some clones in this sample may be carry-over from other donors' samples. The sequencing input was PBMCs. The CDR3 coding sequence is TGTGCCAGCAGTTACTCAGGCAGGGCTGGCTACACCTTC. It specifies CASSYSGRAGYTF.